These 28 T cell receptor beta chains share one sample of origin, sequenced in a study of cytomegalovirus exposure and HLA in healthy donors. PCR involved 60 Vbeta and 13 Jbeta primers. Sequencing used immunoSEQ multiplex PCR; TCRdb keeps in-frame clones, though not all of them. The profile covers about 140,000 clones, with more than 75% appearing a single time and about 3.4% taken by the ten largest. Material for sequencing was PBMCs. Every receptor here comes from a man aged 18 to 35 in good health and CMV-seropositive.

This clone is a singleton in its sample. The chain is built from TRBV27 and TRBJ1-1, with TRBD1 identical over 7 bases. CDR3 length: 14 amino acids. Germline V lookup: CDR1 MNHEY, CDR2 SMNVEV (reference sequence). Losses at the gene ends were 7 bases for V and 0 bases for J; bases not matched to a gene: 5. CDR3 DNA: TGTGCCAGCAATAACAGGGGCTTGAACACTGAAGCTTTCTTT. Translation: CASNNRGLNTEAFF.

The chain employs TRBV5-5 and TRBJ2-3, with TRBD2 identical over 15 bases. CDR1 SGHKS and CDR2 YYEKEE come from the germline V gene (reference sequence). The CDR3 is 19 residues long. After removal of 1 base from V and 1 base from J, the junction contained 7 bases not matched to a gene. This CDR3 reads CASSLWGLAGGEGTDTQYF. In DNA, the CDR3 is TGTGCCAGCAGCTTGTGGGGACTAGCGGGAGGCGAGGGCACAGATACGCAGTATTTT.

With respect to this clone: Different DNA sequences within this sample yield the same CDR3. J is TRBJ1-5 and V is TRBV27, with TRBD1 as a possible D gene (6 bases). From germline, CDR1 is MNHEY and CDR2 SMNVEV (reference sequence). The length of the CDR3 is 14 residues. Trimming left V 3 bases short and J 1 base short, with 7 bases between. The CDR3 is CASSLQGSNQPQHF. The CDR3 bases are TGTGCCAGCAGTTTGCAGGGGAGCAATCAGCCCCAGCATTTT.

The chain combines TRBV5-1 with TRBJ2-3; possible D gene TRBD2, 6 bases. Germline V gives CDR1 SGHRS, CDR2 YFSETQ. The CDR3 spans 14 residues. Trimming removed 2 bases at V and 4 bases at J, with 11 bases between. This chain's CDR3 is CASSFTGVPDTQYF. CDR3 in DNA: TGCGCCAGCAGCTTCACGGGAGTTCCAGATACGCAGTATTTT. Full variable domain (rest looked up from reference TRBV5-1 and TRBJ2-3): KAGVTQTPRYLIKTRGQQVTLSCSPISGHRSVSWYQQTPGQGLQFLFEYFSETQRNKGNFPGRFSGRQFSNSRSEMNVSTLELGDSALYLCASSFTGVPDTQYFGPGTRLTVL.

The chain is built from TRBV7-9 and TRBJ2-3; TRBD1 aligns across 11 bases. The CDR3 loop spans 15 amino acids. Germline loops: CDR1 SEHNR, CDR2 FQNEAQ (reference sequence). Trimming removed 5 bases from V and 3 bases from J; junction bases left unmatched: 4. CDR3 region: CASSPGQGGTDTQYF. CDR3 nucleotide sequence: TGTGCCAGCAGCCCGGGACAGGGGGGGACAGATACGCAGTATTTT.

The chain combines TRBV11-1 with TRBJ2-3; D may be TRBD2 (6 bases). Trimming cost V 2 bases and J 5 bases, with 14 bases left between them. CDR3 size: 15 residues. CDR1 and CDR2 (germline): SGHAT, FQDESV (reference sequence). The CDR3 region is CASSLLTGEQDTQYF. The CDR3 DNA follows: TGTGCCAGCAGCTTATTGACGGGAGAACAAGATACGCAGTATTTT.

The rearrangement uses TRBV30 and TRBJ1-6; no clear D gene. The germline gives CDR1 GTSNPN, CDR2 SVGIG (reference sequence). V lost 1 base, J lost 0 bases, and 4 bases lay in between. This CDR3 comprises 14 residues. The CDR3 nucleotides are TGTGCCTGGAGTGACGGCTCCTATAATTCACCCCTCCACTTT. It translates to CAWSDGSYNSPLHF.

The chain recombines TRBV7-9 with TRBJ2-3; D is ambiguous. This CDR3 comprises 15 residues. Per germline, CDR1 SEHNR and CDR2 FQNEAQ (reference sequence). Trimming shortened V by 5 bases and J by 0 bases, and 12 bases separated the two germline ends. This CDR3 reads CASSDTAPSTDTQYF. The DNA of the CDR3 is TGTGCCAGCAGCGACACTGCCCCAAGCACAGATACGCAGTATTTT.

About this clone itself: In the same sample, other DNA sequences code for this CDR3. The CDR3 sequence: CASSSQRYRVTTNEKLFF. CDR3 bases: TGTGCCAGCAGCTCCCAAAGATACAGGGTAACAACTAATGAAAAACTGTTTTTT. This rearrangement joins TRBV5-6 to TRBJ1-4, with D perhaps matching TRBD1 (6 bases). V was trimmed by 3 bases and J by 0 bases, leaving 18 bases between them. This CDR3 is built from 18 residues. Germline CDR1 reads SGHDT; CDR2 reads YYEEEE.

The CDR3 sequence: CASSIHGYEQYF. The CDR3 bases are TGTGCCAGTAGTATTCACGGCTACGAGCAGTACTTC. The rearrangement joins TRBV19 to TRBJ2-7; unclear D gene. The germline V gene has CDR1 LNHDA and CDR2 SQIVND (reference sequence). CDR3 length: 12 residues. Trimming took 3 bases from V and 3 from J, leaving 6 bases between them.

The V gene is TRBV6-1, the J gene TRBJ2-1; 8 nucleotides line up with TRBD2. This CDR3 region has 12 residues. Germline V gives CDR1 MNHNS, CDR2 SASEGT. Losses at the gene ends were 9 bases for V and 2 bases for J; bases not matched to a gene: 0. For the CDR3, the DNA is TGTGCCAGTAGCGGGGCCTACAATGAGCAGTTCTTC. Its translation: CASSGAYNEQFF.

The gene calls are TRBV29-1 and TRBJ2-7, with 8 bases matching TRBD2. The CDR3 length is 13 residues. V lost 6 bases, J lost 4 bases, and 8 bases stayed unmatched. Germline lookup yields CDR1 SQVTM and CDR2 ANQGSEA. The CDR3 bases are TGCAGCGTGGCGAGACTAGCGCCGTACGAGCAGTACTTC. Translation gives CSVARLAPYEQYF.

This clone was recorded a few times. The chain is built from TRBV6-6 and TRBJ1-1; the match to TRBD1 covers 7 bases. V trimming: 0 bases; J trimming: 3 bases; junction bases outside the gene matches: 1. CDR1 and CDR2 (germline): MNHNY, SVGAGI (reference sequence). The CDR3 runs 14 residues. The CDR3 DNA reads TGTGCCAGCAGTTACTCAGGGGGCGACACTGAAGCTTTCTTT. Translated, it gives CASSYSGGDTEAFF.

The V and J genes are TRBV7-2 and TRBJ2-1; 9 bases fit TRBD1. CDR1 SGHTA and CDR2 FQGNSA come from the germline V gene. This CDR3 spans 15 amino acids. J was trimmed by 8 bases and V by 1 base; bases with no gene match: 6. The CDR3 DNA is TGTGCCAGCAGCTTAGGGGGACAGGGCTTCCATGAGCAGTTCTTC. Residues: CASSLGGQGFHEQFF.

The chain carries TRBV19 and TRBJ1-5; possible D gene TRBD1, 5 bases. Germline assignment: CDR1 LNHDA and CDR2 SQIVND (reference sequence). Trimming shortened V by 3 bases and J by 7 bases, and 10 bases separated the two germline ends. The CDR3 sequence is 13 residues long. CDR3 DNA: TGTGCCAGTAGTATGCTCGGGGGGCAGCCCCAGCATTTT. Its translation is CASSMLGGQPQHF.

The J gene is TRBJ1-5, the V gene TRBV5-6, with 7 bases matching TRBD1. V lost 4 bases and J lost 0; bases outside the gene matches: 7. The CDR3 has 16 residues. Per germline, CDR1 SGHDT and CDR2 YYEEEE. The CDR3 protein is CASSKGQINSNQPQHF. In DNA, the CDR3 is TGTGCCAGCAGCAAGGGACAGATTAATAGCAATCAGCCCCAGCATTTT. Together with reference TRBV5-6 and TRBJ1-5, the CDR3 gives the full variable domain: DAGVTQSPTHLIKTRGQQVTLRCSPKSGHDTVSWYQQALGQGPQFIFQYYEEEERQRGNFPDRFSGHQFPNYSSELNVNALLLGDSALYLCASSKGQINSNQPQHFGDGTRLSIL.

This chain connects TRBV7-9 to TRBJ2-1; 7 bases match TRBD1. The CDR3 spans 15 residues. Germline lookup yields CDR1 SEHNR and CDR2 FQNEAQ (reference sequence). V lost 7 bases to trimming and J lost 5 bases; unmatched junction nucleotides: 11. The CDR3 is CASTLPGQSNNEQFF. In DNA form, the CDR3 reads TGTGCCAGCACGCTACCGGGACAGAGTAACAATGAGCAGTTCTTC.

A single count supports this clone. This chain joins TRBV7-9 and TRBJ1-4; D is unresolved. This CDR3 comprises 16 residues. V was trimmed by 5 bases and J by 7 bases, leaving 20 bases between them. Germline assignment: CDR1 SEHNR and CDR2 FQNEAQ (reference sequence). This chain's CDR3 is CASSGRSGLRSEKLFF. The CDR3 nucleotides read TGTGCCAGCAGCGGACGCTCCGGACTGCGAAGTGAAAAACTGTTTTTT.

The chain links TRBV7-8 to TRBJ2-5; D unclear. This CDR3 has 14 residues. V lost 1 base and J lost 1, with 7 bases in between. Germline lookup yields CDR1 SGHVS and CDR2 FQNEAQ. In DNA, the CDR3 is TGTGCCAGCAGCTTAGTAAACACCCAAGAGACCCAGTACTTC. Protein: CASSLVNTQETQYF.

This clone turned up a few times. The chain links TRBV5-1 to TRBJ2-2; the D gene is possibly TRBD1 (5 bases). This CDR3 region has 14 residues. V was trimmed by 0 bases and J by 7 bases, leaving 10 bases between them. Germline-derived CDR1 and CDR2 are SGHRS and YFSETQ. The CDR3 loop is CASSLGQLVGELFF. In nucleotides, the CDR3 is TGCGCCAGCAGCTTGGGACAGTTGGTCGGGGAGCTGTTTTTT. The whole variable domain, filled in from reference TRBV5-1 and TRBJ2-2, reads KAGVTQTPRYLIKTRGQQVTLSCSPISGHRSVSWYQQTPGQGLQFLFEYFSETQRNKGNFPGRFSGRQFSNSRSEMNVSTLELGDSALYLCASSLGQLVGELFFGEGSRLTVL.

The J gene is TRBJ2-1, the V gene TRBV6-5, with 8 bases identical to TRBD2. J lost 8 bases, V lost 2 bases, and 8 bases had no gene match. Per germline, CDR1 MNHEY and CDR2 SVGAGI. The CDR3 consists of 15 residues. The CDR3 reads CASSYPGSGRDEQFF. The CDR3, as DNA: TGTGCCAGCAGTTACCCAGGGAGCGGGAGAGATGAGCAGTTCTTC.

This chain uses TRBV5-1 with TRBJ1-1; possibly TRBD1 for D (5 bases). The CDR3 is 14 amino acids. CDR1 and CDR2 from the germline V gene are SGHRS and YFSETQ. Trimming shortened V by 2 bases and J by 2 bases, and 10 bases separated the two germline ends. The CDR3 coding sequence is TGCGCCAGCAGCTTCGGGGGGTTAAACACTGAAGCTTTCTTT. It specifies CASSFGGLNTEAFF.

The chain links TRBV30 to TRBJ2-5; possibly TRBD2 for D (5 bases). The last part of the DNA fits TRBJ2-7 better; the J call may be wrong. Germline CDR1 is GTSNPN and CDR2 is SVGIG (reference sequence). The CDR3 has 12 amino acids. The CDR3 here is CAWSVPGVEQYF. In DNA form, the CDR3 reads TGTGCCTGGAGTGTACCCGGGGTCGAGCAGTACTTC.

This clone was detected a few times. The rearrangement uses TRBV27 and TRBJ2-2; 10 bases align to TRBD1. With 0 bases clipped from V and 2 bases from J, the junction kept 3 bases outside the gene matches. Germline V lookup: CDR1 MNHEY, CDR2 SMNVEV (reference sequence). The CDR3 contains 17 residues. CDR3 loop: CASSLSLTGGNTGELFF. The CDR3 DNA reads as TGTGCCAGCAGTTTATCTCTGACAGGGGGCAACACCGGGGAGCTGTTTTTT.

In its sample, this clone was seen a few times. Here the CDR3 DNA reads TGTGCCAGTAGTGTCCTAGCGGGAGGCTCCAGCTCCTACAATGAGCAGTTCTTC. Translated, it gives CASSVLAGGSSSYNEQFF. This chain links TRBV19 with TRBJ2-1, with TRBD2 identical over 11 bases. The germline V gene encodes CDR1 LNHDA and CDR2 SQIVND (reference sequence). The CDR3 runs 18 residues. The V segment lost 5 bases and the J segment 0 bases; nucleotides outside the gene matches: 9.

In DNA, the CDR3 is TGCGCCAGCAGCCAAGTTTCAGGGGCCTATGGCTACACCTTC. It specifies CASSQVSGAYGYTF. V usage is TRBV4-1 and J usage is TRBJ1-2; D perhaps matches TRBD1 (6 bases). The CDR3 sequence is 14 residues long. V was cut by 1 base and J by 4 bases, with 10 bases left in between. Germline V lookup: CDR1 MGHRA, CDR2 YSYEKL.

The rearrangement uses TRBV2 and TRBJ1-1, with D maybe TRBD1 (5 bases). The CDR3 has 17 amino acids. V was pared by 4 bases and J by 5 bases, with 23 bases between. Per germline, CDR1 SNHLY and CDR2 FYNNEI. The CDR3 bases are TGTGCCAGCAGTGGAAGACCAGGGCAGGTATTAGGGACTGAAGCTTTCTTT. This encodes CASSGRPGQVLGTEAFF.

Only one count was recorded for this clone. The V and J genes are TRBV27 and TRBJ2-4, with D unresolved. Germline CDR1 MNHEY, CDR2 SMNVEV (reference sequence). This CDR3 comprises 14 residues. V was pared by 5 bases and J by 7 bases, with 15 bases between. CDR3 in amino acids: CASSARLPRNIQYF. CDR3 coding DNA: TGTGCCAGCAGTGCCCGCCTTCCTAGGAACATTCAGTACTTC.